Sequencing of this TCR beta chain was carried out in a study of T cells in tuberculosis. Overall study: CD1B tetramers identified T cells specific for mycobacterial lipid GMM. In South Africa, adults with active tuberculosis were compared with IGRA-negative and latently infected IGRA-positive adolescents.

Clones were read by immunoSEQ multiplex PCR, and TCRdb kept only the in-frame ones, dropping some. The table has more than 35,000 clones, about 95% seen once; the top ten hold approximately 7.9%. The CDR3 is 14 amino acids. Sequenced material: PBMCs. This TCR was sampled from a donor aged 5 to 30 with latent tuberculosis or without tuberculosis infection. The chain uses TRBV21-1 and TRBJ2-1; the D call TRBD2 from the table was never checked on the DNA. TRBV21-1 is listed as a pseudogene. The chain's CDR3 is CASSKGERYNEQFF. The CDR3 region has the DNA TGTGCCAGCAGCAAAGGTGAGCGATACAATGAGCAGTTCTTC.